This note documents a single T cell receptor (beta chain) sequence. Antigen: not known. TCRdb fed the reads into MiXCR, producing one record per CDR3 protein. This sample has roughly 800,000 distinct CDR3 sequences, with 25% to 35% found just once. V lost 4 bases to trimming and J lost 5 bases, with 17 bases between them. Germline V gene lookup returns CDR1 MDHEN and CDR2 SYDVKM. The CDR3 consists of 15 residues. The record originates from a study of T cell repertoires in cytomegalovirus infection. Study observations and caveats: Clonotypes of TCR beta that were HLA-C-restricted and CMV-specific dominated the ex vivo response.

The chain joins TRBV28 to TRBJ2-5; TRBD1 is a possible D gene (6 bases). The TCR sequence derives from a human donor in good health (CMV status not recorded). Some clones in this sample may be carry-over from other donors' samples. Source: cultured CD8+ T cells from PBMCs, taken from culture after CMV antigen stimulation. The CDR3 here is CASSSQGSAEETQYF. In DNA, the CDR3 is TGTGCCAGCAGTTCACAGGGATCGGCGGAGGAGACCCAGTACTTC. Combining the CDR3 with reference TRBV28 and TRBJ2-5 gives the whole variable domain DVKVTQSSRYLVKRTGEKVFLECVQDMDHENMFWYRQDPGLGLRLIYFSYDVKMKEKGDIPEGYSVSREKKERFSLILESASTNQTSMYLCASSSQGSAEETQYFGPGTRLLVL.